These 6 T cell receptor beta chains share one sample of origin, sequenced in a study of T cells expressing NK-cell markers. From the 5' RACE reads, TCRdb lists one entry per CDR3 protein and no DNA. The sample's table shows 500,000 to 600,000 distinct CDR3 sequences. The sequencing sample was made of blood T cells: a sorted CD56 or NKG2C T cell subset, CD4+ or CD8+ T cells, or bulk PBMC T cells (not recorded which). The receptors were gathered from a man between 18 and 35 years old in good health.

The V call is TRBV10-3, the J call TRBJ2-7; TCRdb picks TRBD2, but there is no DNA to check that call. CDR1 is ENHRY and CDR2 is SYGVKD in the germline V gene. The CDR3 sequence is 12 residues long. This CDR3 is CAIQSRSYEQYF.

The chain links TRBV6-2 or TRBV6-3 to TRBJ1-2. This CDR3 spans 13 amino acids. Germline values: CDR1 MNHEY, CDR2 SVGEGT. The CDR3 protein is CASSYTAAHGYTF.

This chain joins TRBV5-1 and TRBJ1-1; the TCRdb D gene call, TRBD1, has no DNA to confirm it. CDR1 SGHRS and CDR2 YFSETQ come from the germline V gene. The CDR3 length is 15 residues. The CDR3 loop is CASSPGYRGNTEAFF.

The chain recombines TRBV5-1 with TRBJ1-6. Germline CDR1 and CDR2: SGHRS and YFSETQ. The CDR3 is made up of 16 amino acids. The chain's CDR3 is CASSLVGTAQDSPLHF.

This chain uses TRBV10-3 with TRBJ2-3; the D gene TCRdb calls, TRBD1, cannot be checked with no DNA. The CDR3 runs to 14 residues. From germline, CDR1 is ENHRY and CDR2 SYGVKD. The CDR3 region is CAISYRGNTDTQYF.

The genes are TRBV12-3 or TRBV12-4 and TRBJ1-2; checking the TCRdb D call of TRBD1 is not possible without DNA. The CDR3 loop spans 14 amino acids. The CDR3 sequence: CASSLNRGQVGYTF.